The entry below gives a single T cell receptor (beta chain) sequence along with its context. The antigen remains unidentified. Just one base apart from a much larger clone, this may be a read error. These data are taken from a study of T-cell memory formation after mild COVID-19. Study-wide findings and caveats: Clones shrinking between day 15 and 85 showed a balanced CD4/CD8 split, and those that grew later tilted toward CD4+. That cross-reactive memory joined was suggested by some responding clones appearing in pre-infection memory. Contracting CD8+ clones were enriched in EMRA, CD4+ mainly in CM and EM.

Libraries for TCRalpha and TCRbeta carried sample barcodes and unique molecular identifiers via 5'RACE. MiXCR, run by TCRdb on the 5' RACE reads, gives a single entry per CDR3 protein. The sample has over 300,000 distinct CDR3 sequences, 20% to 25% seen once. In germline, CDR1 is SGHRS, CDR2 YFSETQ. This CDR3 comprises 13 residues. V shed 5 bases and J shed 4 bases, with 12 bases lying between them. The TCR originated in a man aged 18 to 29 who had mild COVID-19 (a few samples of this study predate the infection). Cell type and time point are not known. J is TRBJ1-1 and V is TRBV5-1, with a weak D call TRBD1 (6 bases). Material for sequencing was PBMCs or a T cell subset sorted from them (not recorded which). The CDR3 sequence is CASRSGATTEAFF. The CDR3 DNA sequence: TGCGCCAGCAGATCGGGGGCCACCACTGAAGCTTTCTTT.